Each of the 17 T cell receptor beta chains below was sequenced from the same sample in a study of T cell responses to AZD1222 COVID-19 vaccine. Sequenced by immunoSEQ multiplex PCR; TCRdb stores in-frame clones only, minus some. The sample lists around 140,000 clones; more than 85% were seen once. The material was peripheral blood, obtained on day 0 of MenACWY control vaccination. Receptors were obtained from an adult in good health.

The J gene is TRBJ1-4, the V gene TRBV28, with 7 bases matching TRBD1. The trim removed 3 bases at V and 0 bases at J, leaving 4 bases unmatched. Germline V CDR1 and CDR2: MDHEN, SYDVKM. This CDR3 is built from 16 residues. The DNA of the CDR3 is TGTGCCAGCAGTTTGTTCAGGGGGGCAACTAATGAAAAACTGTTTTTT. Translating gives CASSLFRGATNEKLFF.

The J gene is TRBJ1-5, the V gene TRBV7-2, with D possibly matching TRBD1 (5 bases). V lost 1 base, J lost 6 bases, and 16 bases lay in between. This CDR3 is built from 16 residues. Looked up from germline, CDR1 is SGHTA and CDR2 is FQGNSA. CDR3 nucleotides: TGTGCCAGCAGCTTAGTGCATATGGGGGGGACTCAGCCCCAGCATTTT. Residues: CASSLVHMGGTQPQHF. The whole variable domain, remainder taken from reference TRBV7-2 and TRBJ1-5, is GAGVSQSPSNKVTEKGKDVELRCDPISGHTALYWYRQSLGQGLEFLIYFQGNSAPDKSGLPSDRFSAERTGGSVSTLTIQRTQQEDSAVYLCASSLVHMGGTQPQHFGDGTRLSIL.

This sequence joins TRBV6-5 and TRBJ1-2, with D hard to call. V shed 7 bases and J shed 7 bases, with 10 bases lying between them. The germline CDR1 and CDR2 sequences are MNHEY and SVGAGI. This CDR3 is 11 amino acids long. The CDR3: CASNDGSGYTF. In DNA, the CDR3 is TGTGCCAGCAACGACGGGAGTGGCTACACCTTC.

The rearrangement links TRBV5-1 to TRBJ1-1, with 8 bases identical to TRBD1. The CDR3 contains 15 residues. With V trimmed by 5 bases and J by 4 bases, 10 bases remained unmatched. Germline CDR1 SGHRS, CDR2 YFSETQ. The CDR3 DNA reads TGCGCCAGCAGTCCTATGACAGGGGCGCCCACTGAAGCTTTCTTT. This codes for CASSPMTGAPTEAFF.

The rearrangement links TRBV5-1 to TRBJ1-1; D uncertain. V gave up 0 bases and J gave up 5 bases, with 17 bases separating them. The CDR3 is 16 residues long. Germline loops: CDR1 SGHRS, CDR2 YFSETQ. The CDR3 reads CASSLARGRAGTEAFF. Here the CDR3 DNA reads TGCGCCAGCAGCTTGGCAAGAGGTAGGGCGGGGACTGAAGCTTTCTTT.

The DNA for the CDR3 is TGCTGCCTGGGGCGGAATTCACCCCTCCACTTT. Its protein is CCLGRNSPLHF. The chain recombines TRBV20-1 with TRBJ1-6; D is perhaps TRBD1 (5 bases). Germline V CDR1 and CDR2: DFQATT, SNEGSKA (reference sequence). The CDR3 loop spans 11 amino acids.

The V gene is TRBV24-1, the J gene TRBJ2-1; TRBD1 agrees at 11 bases. The CDR3 loop spans 15 amino acids. The V gene's germline CDR1 is KGHDR and CDR2 SFDVKD. V lost 6 bases to trimming and J lost 4 bases; unmatched junction nucleotides: 4. CDR3 region: CATSRDRGYYNEQFF. The DNA for the CDR3 is TGTGCCACCAGTCGGGACAGGGGGTATTACAATGAGCAGTTCTTC.

The rearrangement uses TRBV28 and TRBJ1-1; D gene uncertain. CDR1 is MDHEN, CDR2 SYDVKM, per germline. There are 13 residues in the CDR3. The V and J ends lost 6 bases and 1 base respectively, with 9 bases between them. CDR3 DNA sequence: TGTGCCAGCAGCCGGAAACCGAACACTGAAGCTTTCTTT. As protein: CASSRKPNTEAFF.

The rearrangement links TRBV6-5 to TRBJ1-1, with D possibly TRBD1 on 5 matching bases. V lost 4 bases and J lost 1, with 10 bases in between. The CDR3 is made up of 14 amino acids. Germline lookup yields CDR1 MNHEY and CDR2 SVGAGI. CDR3 residues: CASSSPTANTEAFF. The CDR3 DNA follows: TGTGCCAGCAGTTCGCCGACAGCGAACACTGAAGCTTTCTTT.

CDR3 sequence: CASSERGYTYEQYF. In nucleotides, the CDR3 is TGTGCCAGCAGCGAGCGGGGGTACACCTACGAGCAGTACTTC. The V and J genes are TRBV5-6 and TRBJ2-7; TRBD2 agrees at 8 bases. Germline-derived CDR1 and CDR2 are SGHDT and YYEEEE. After removal of 4 bases from V and 2 bases from J, the junction contained 5 bases not matched to a gene. CDR3 size: 14 residues.

The chain is built from TRBV9 and TRBJ1-3; D not resolved. V lost 7 bases, J lost 8 bases, and 13 bases lay in between. CDR3 size: 12 residues. In germline, CDR1 is SGDLS, CDR2 YYNGEE. CDR3 bases: TGTGCCAGCCGTAACGGAGAGGACACCATATATTTT. Translating it yields CASRNGEDTIYF.

This clone was seen once. This CDR3 reads CATMGQHNEKLFF. The CDR3, as DNA: TGTGCCACCATGGGACAGCATAATGAAAAACTGTTTTTT. This rearrangement joins TRBV19 to TRBJ1-4; TRBD1 matches at 7 bases. Looked up from germline, CDR1 is LNHDA and CDR2 is SQIVND (reference sequence). The CDR3 has 13 residues. The V and J ends lost 10 bases and 4 bases, in that order; junction bases with no gene match: 6.

The chain is built from TRBV11-2 and TRBJ1-6, with TRBD1 identical over 9 bases. Germline V gene lookup returns CDR1 SGHAT and CDR2 FQNNGV. The ends lost 3 bases at V and 11 bases at J; junction bases unmatched: 14. This CDR3 has 17 amino acids. The CDR3 spells CASSFITGQGVGTPLHF. DNA for the CDR3: TGTGCCAGCAGCTTCATAACGGGACAGGGTGTGGGTACACCCCTCCACTTT. The full variable domain, with the rest looked up from reference TRBV11-2 and TRBJ1-6, is EAGVAQSPRYKIIEKRQSVAFWCNPISGHATLYWYQQILGQGPKLLIQFQNNGVVDDSQLPKDRFSAERLKGVDSTLKIQPAKLEDSAVYLCASSFITGQGVGTPLHFGNGTRLTVT.

This chain links TRBV6-5 with TRBJ1-5, with D maybe TRBD1 (6 bases). Trimming cost V 0 bases and J 10 bases, with 16 bases left between them. The CDR3 spans 15 residues. Looked up from germline, CDR1 is MNHEY and CDR2 is SVGAGI. The CDR3 DNA is TGTGCCAGCAGTTACTCGAGAGGGGGGCGAGAACCCCAGCATTTT. It encodes CASSYSRGGREPQHF.

This sequence joins TRBV19 and TRBJ1-1; tentative D call: TRBD1 (5 bases). Trimming pared 11 bases from V and 5 bases from J, leaving 12 bases between. The CDR3 covers 11 residues. From germline, CDR1 is LNHDA and CDR2 SQIVND (reference sequence). CDR3: CAGQKGTEAFF. The CDR3 region has the DNA TGTGCCGGACAAAAGGGTACTGAAGCTTTCTTT.

Here the CDR3 reads CASSNRQVHSNQPQHF. The CDR3 coding sequence is TGTGCCAGCAGTAACCGACAGGTTCATAGCAATCAGCCCCAGCATTTT. The J gene is TRBJ1-5, the V gene TRBV27, with D perhaps TRBD1 (6 bases). The V gene's germline CDR1 is MNHEY and CDR2 SMNVEV (reference sequence). This CDR3 region has 16 residues. Trimming removed 5 bases at V and 0 bases at J, with 14 bases between.

V and J are TRBV6-1 and TRBJ1-1; no clear D. V was clipped by 1 base and J by 3 bases, with 6 bases between them. The CDR3 is made up of 13 amino acids. The germline gives CDR1 MNHNS, CDR2 SASEGT. The CDR3 DNA reads as TGTGCCAGCAGTGAAGTCCGGGACACTGAAGCTTTCTTT. It specifies CASSEVRDTEAFF.